This T cell receptor beta chain was documented in a study of PD-L1 blockade in urothelial cancer (dated by TCRdb to about 2017). About the full investigation: Therapy was started at some point between 2013 and 2015 for all patients, and atezolizumab 1,200 mg was administered intravenously every 3 weeks. Twenty-five of 29 patients were males with bladder-origin urothelial cancer, and about 65% of the 29 reported a prior smoking history. Patients had an ECOG performance status of 0 or 1 and had received between 0 and 3 prior chemotherapy regimens. Blood samples were analyzed 3 weeks after the start of treatment (second dose) and 6 weeks after the start of treatment. Blood samples gave a median of roughly 150,000 T cells and approximately 85,000 unique TCRs, with a median clonality of 0.080. An exploratory multi-omic analysis was conducted of the somatic, immune and clinical correlates of response to PD-L1 blockade with atezolizumab in urothelial cancer. Pretreatment tumor samples, along with matched peripheral blood collected serially before and after atezolizumab treatment, underwent TCR sequencing. Durable clinical benefit was defined as progression-free survival longer than 6 months, and TCR features were also tested against progression-free and overall survival. Whole exome sequencing and RNA sequencing of pretreatment tumors were performed alongside TCR sequencing in the same patients. Eight to ten patients achieved durable clinical benefit and 20 did not. Under 30 patients had pretreatment blood TCR-seq, some 25 had at least one posttreatment blood collection, and some 25 had tumor TCR-seq. Study-level results and caveats: Improved progression-free and overall survival was associated with having pretreatment peripheral blood TCR clonality below the median. Because the sample size was small (n ≈ 30) and many exploratory analyses were performed, the results are intended to be hypothesis-generating. Among patients with durable benefit, tumor-associated TCR clones showed greater expansion in peripheral blood 3 weeks after treatment started (n of about 21, p = 0.022).

About this clone itself: What antigen it recognizes has not been identified. No base quality information exists; no much larger clone differs at one position.

The CDR3 runs 16 residues from the cysteine to the phenylalanine. The DNA shown is the 48-base CDR3, in frame from base 1. The germline V gene sets CDR1 to SGHTA and CDR2 to FQGNSA. Trimmed from V: 5 bases; trimmed from J: 3 bases; junction bases lacking a gene match: 9. Each PCR received spiked-in synthetic TCR analog templates so that absolute template abundance could be estimated from read counts. TCRbeta CDR3 regions were amplified from genomic DNA with bias-controlled V and J gene primers using the immunoSEQ assay. Sequencing of rearranged TCRbeta segments was performed at approximately 20X coverage. Concerning the study's data processing: Clustering was used to correct sequencing errors, and CDR3s were annotated against IMGT so that V, D and J genes could be assigned. Only productive TCRbeta rearrangements were used in downstream analyses, excluding out-of-frame or stop-codon sequences. To compute clonality, Shannon entropy was normalized by the log of the number of unique productive sequences and then subtracted from one. Clones differing between time points or between blood and tumor were identified using Fisher's exact test with Benjamini-Hochberg correction, with an adjusted p below 0.01 applied as the threshold. TCRdb retrieved this table from immuneACCESS and kept in-frame rearrangements only. Not all clones are present; in checked studies, unresolved V genes account for under half, and no reason is known for the remainder. V, J and clone size are taken as reported in that table, and D and trimming were inferred from the DNA itself. The sample contains 38,000 or so clones, around 85% of them found a single time. The top ten constitute 13% to 15% of the sample.

This sample's time point label indicates: pretreatment peripheral blood. A total of 29 patients with locally advanced or metastatic urothelial carcinoma, treated at Memorial Sloan Kettering on a trial protocol, made up the cohort. Peripheral blood mononuclear cells were collected pretreatment and during treatment, with between 1 and 8 total time points per patient. The Qiagen DNeasy Blood extraction kit was used to purify genomic DNA from total PBMCs and from tumor samples. Collected pretreatment and during treatment, PBMCs were isolated and stored as previously described. The sequence derives from an elderly man with urothelial cancer. Sequences were derived from PBMCs, sampled around atezolizumab (anti-PD-L1) treatment. The chain is made from TRBV7-2 and TRBJ2-1, with 8 middle bases fitting TRBD2. CDR3 reads: CASSRRAGEFYNEQFF. The sequence in DNA is TGTGCCAGCAGCAGGCGAGCGGGAGAATTCTACAATGAGCAGTTCTTC.